These T cell receptor beta chains were read from a single sample in a study of shared clonotypes between healthy human individuals. Profiled with immunoSEQ multiplex PCR; TCRdb holds only in-frame clones, not every one. The sample gives more than 200,000 clones, 50% to 75% of which show up once; 11% is in the top ten. The specimen was memory CD4+ T cells sorted from blood. The receptors here all came from a man aged 25 to 40 in good health. The CDR3 runs from the conserved cysteine through the conserved F or W. D genes are given only for firm matches. Size tells how often a clone was seen (once, few, many) or the class of an expanded clone, and some rows leave it out.

TRBV11-2	TRBD2	.	TRBJ2-7	CASSSIAGQDAYEQYF	TGTGCCAGCAGCTCGATAGCGGGTCAGGACGCATACGAGCAGTACTTC
TRBV29-1	.	.	TRBJ1-3	CSVREPGNTIYF	TGCAGCGTTAGGGAACCTGGAAACACCATATATTTT
TRBV9	.	few	TRBJ2-3	CASSDSPGSGQYF	TGTGCCAGCAGCGACTCCCCAGGGTCCGGGCAGTATTTT
TRBV27	TRBD1	.	TRBJ1-1	CASSPRQGAVTEAFF	TGTGCCAGCAGTCCCAGACAGGGGGCTGTTACTGAAGCTTTCTTT
TRBV6-4	TRBD2	.	TRBJ2-1	CASSPSSGSSEQFF	TGTGCCAGCAGTCCATCTAGCGGGAGCAGTGAGCAGTTCTTC
TRBV19	.	.	TRBJ1-2	CASSTRIPISGYTF	TGTGCCAGTAGTACGAGAATCCCTATTTCTGGCTACACCTTC
TRBV5-1	.	few	TRBJ2-1	CASSYATEFNEQFF	TGCGCCAGCAGCTATGCTACCGAGTTCAATGAGCAGTTCTTC
TRBV19	.	.	TRBJ2-2	CASSIGGLTGELFF	TGTGCCAGTAGTATCGGAGGGCTCACCGGGGAGCTGTTTTTT
TRBV18	TRBD1	.	TRBJ1-5	CASSPRQGGDGNQPQHF	TGTGCCAGCTCACCCCGACAGGGAGGAGACGGCAATCAGCCCCAGCATTTT
TRBV9	TRBD2	.	TRBJ2-1	CASSAYRNSGSYNEQFF	TGTGCCAGCAGCGCATACCGAAATAGCGGGAGTTACAATGAGCAGTTCTTC
TRBV11-2	.	.	TRBJ2-7	CASSLGYGTGYEQYF	TGTGCCAGCAGCTTAGGATACGGGACTGGTTACGAGCAGTACTTC
TRBV27	.	.	TRBJ1-1	CASRVKNWGTEAFF	TGTGCCAGCAGGGTCAAGAACTGGGGCACTGAAGCTTTCTTT
TRBV27	TRBD1	.	TRBJ2-2	CASSWTGVTGELFF	TGTGCCAGCAGTTGGACAGGGGTCACCGGGGAGCTGTTTTTT
TRBV18	TRBD2	.	TRBJ2-3	CASSPTPTSGSPDTQYF	TGTGCCAGCTCCCCCACACCGACTAGCGGGAGCCCAGATACGCAGTATTTT
TRBV2	.	.	TRBJ2-6	CASTGNPGANVLTF	TGTGCCAGCACCGGGAACCCGGGGGCCAACGTCCTGACTTTC
TRBV7-8	.	.	TRBJ2-2	CASSFGPGLGYTGELFF	TGTGCCAGCAGCTTCGGACCGGGGTTGGGGTACACCGGGGAGCTGTTTTTT
TRBV9	TRBD2	few	TRBJ2-1	CASSVGLAEYNEQFF	TGTGCCAGCAGCGTAGGCCTAGCGGAGTACAATGAGCAGTTCTTC
TRBV5-1	TRBD2	many	TRBJ2-1	CASSLVPRTSGGNEQFF	TGCGCCAGCAGCTTGGTTCCCCGGACTAGCGGGGGCAATGAGCAGTTCTTC
TRBV19	TRBD2	.	TRBJ2-2	CASSGLGLAGDYGGELFF	TGTGCCAGTAGTGGTTTGGGACTAGCGGGAGATTATGGCGGGGAGCTGTTTTTT
TRBV7-3	TRBD2	.	TRBJ2-3	CASSLTGGSEDTQYF	TGTGCCAGCAGCTTAACAGGCGGGAGTGAAGATACGCAGTATTTT
TRBV29-1	.	many	TRBJ2-6	CSVHRGGDYGANVLTF	TGCAGCGTACACAGGGGTGGGGACTATGGGGCCAACGTCCTGACTTTC
TRBV7-9	TRBD2	.	TRBJ2-7	CASRREGSYEQYF	TGTGCCAGCAGAAGGGAGGGCTCATACGAGCAGTACTTC
TRBV4-1	TRBD1	few	TRBJ2-3	CASSQERDSYTDTQYF	TGCGCCAGCAGCCAAGAGAGGGACAGTTATACAGATACGCAGTATTTT
TRBV2	TRBD1	.	TRBJ2-5	CASSETGGGVTQYF	TGTGCCAGCAGTGAAACAGGGGGCGGCGTTACCCAGTACTTC
TRBV7-2	.	.	TRBJ1-5	CASSYSSGTLGNQPQHF	TGTGCCAGCAGCTACTCCTCCGGGACATTAGGCAATCAGCCCCAGCATTTT
TRBV7-8	.	.	TRBJ1-2	CASSTQVGGYTF	TGTGCCAGCAGCACCCAAGTAGGTGGCTACACCTTC
TRBV28	TRBD2	.	TRBJ2-1	CASEGTSGAPYNEQFF	TGTGCCAGCGAGGGGACTAGCGGGGCCCCGTACAATGAGCAGTTCTTC
TRBV11-2	TRBD2	few	TRBJ2-7	CASRASGPYEQYF	TGTGCCAGCAGGGCTAGCGGACCCTACGAGCAGTACTTC
TRBV4-1	.	.	TRBJ2-6	CASSWQSEPQSRANVLTF	TGCGCCAGCAGCTGGCAATCCGAACCACAAAGTCGGGCCAACGTCCTGACTTTC
TRBV5-1	.	.	TRBJ1-4	CASSFSGADEKLFF	TGCGCCAGCAGCTTTTCCGGGGCTGACGAAAAACTGTTTTTT
TRBV28	.	.	TRBJ2-5	CASSFGTRTETQYF	TGTGCCAGCAGTTTTGGTACAAGGACGGAGACCCAGTACTTC
TRBV7-3	TRBD2	few	TRBJ2-3	CASSTGGTSGSPGTQYF	TGTGCCAGCAGCACTGGGGGGACTAGCGGGAGCCCGGGTACGCAGTATTTT
TRBV19	.	.	TRBJ2-6	CASRGFSAGANVLTF	TGTGCCAGTAGAGGTTTTAGCGCTGGGGCCAACGTCCTGACTTTC
TRBV5-1	.	few	TRBJ2-5	CASSSPRQQETQYF	TGCGCCAGCAGCTCCCCTAGACAACAAGAGACCCAGTACTTC
TRBV5-1	TRBD2	.	TRBJ2-3	CASSFTSGRGTDTQYF	TGCGCCAGCAGCTTCACTAGCGGGAGGGGCACAGATACGCAGTATTTT
TRBV5-5	.	.	TRBJ2-1	CASSLVSSGINEQFF	TGTGCCAGCAGCTTGGTATCTTCAGGAATTAATGAGCAGTTCTTC
TRBV11-3	TRBD2	.	TRBJ2-2	CASSFTSGRAGELFF	TGTGCCAGCAGCTTCACTAGCGGGAGGGCCGGGGAGCTGTTTTTT
TRBV11-2	TRBD1	.	TRBJ1-2	CASSWQGANYGYTF	TGTGCCAGCAGCTGGCAGGGGGCTAACTATGGCTACACCTTC
TRBV14	TRBD2	.	TRBJ2-5	CASSHGLAGDGETQYF	TGTGCCAGCAGCCACGGATTAGCGGGAGACGGGGAGACCCAGTACTTC
TRBV29-1	TRBD1	many	TRBJ2-5	CSGETGAQETQYF	TGCAGCGGGGAGACAGGGGCTCAAGAGACCCAGTACTTC
TRBV29-1	TRBD2	.	TRBJ2-1	CSVRTSGSVTYNEQFF	TGCAGCGTCCGGACTAGCGGGAGTGTCACCTACAATGAGCAGTTCTTC
TRBV7-8	TRBD2	.	TRBJ2-3	CASSIGLAGTDTQYF	TGTGCCAGCAGCATCGGACTAGCGGGAACAGATACGCAGTATTTT
TRBV21-1	.	.	TRBJ2-4	CASSNSGPKNIQYF	TGTGCCAGCAGCAATTCGGGGCCCAAAAACATTCAGTACTTC
TRBV5-4	.	.	TRBJ2-1	CASSLVATSYNEQFF	TGTGCCAGCAGCTTGGTAGCAACCTCCTACAATGAGCAGTTCTTC
TRBV7-2	TRBD1	.	TRBJ1-5	CASSLQTGGEPQHF	TGTGCCAGCAGCTTACAGACAGGGGGCGAGCCCCAGCATTTT
TRBV10-1	TRBD1	.	TRBJ2-1	CASSQGVTYNEQFF	TGCGCCAGCAGTCAGGGGGTCACCTACAATGAGCAGTTCTTC
TRBV11-3	.	.	TRBJ2-5	CASSPLQETQYF	TGTGCCAGCAGCCCACTTCAAGAGACCCAGTACTTC
TRBV6-5	.	.	TRBJ2-7	CASSYSPSPTYEQYF	TGTGCCAGCAGTTACTCTCCCAGTCCCACCTACGAGCAGTACTTC
TRBV29-1	.	.	TRBJ2-6	CSVELPGAGANVLTF	TGCAGCGTTGAGCTTCCGGGGGCTGGGGCCAACGTCCTGACTTTC
TRBV4-2	.	.	TRBJ2-7	CASSQEGSTYEQYF	TGTGCCAGCAGCCAAGAAGGGTCTACCTACGAGCAGTACTTC
TRBV7-9	.	few	TRBJ1-2	CASSILEGNGYTF	TGTGCCAGCAGCATATTGGAGGGGAATGGCTACACCTTC
TRBV28	.	.	TRBJ2-3	CASSLGGSADTQYF	TGTGCCAGCAGTTTAGGGGGGAGTGCAGATACGCAGTATTTT
TRBV7-2	TRBD2	.	TRBJ2-3	CASSPTSGRPDTQYF	TGTGCCAGCAGCCCGACTAGCGGACGTCCAGATACGCAGTATTTT
TRBV5-4	TRBD2	once	TRBJ2-7	CASSVGTSGREQYF	TGTGCCAGCAGCGTCGGGACTAGCGGGAGAGAGCAGTACTTC